One T cell receptor beta chain is described in this entry. The antigen remains unidentified. The entry originates in a study of vaccination effects on CD4 cells after COVID-19. Study-wide background: Post-vaccine samples followed the second dose by a median of 72 days. The study's findings and limits: Only 1 of 255 vaccine-induced clones from healthy vaccinees cross-reacted with common cold coronaviruses.

ViraFEST used viral peptide pools to expand antigen-specific CD4+ T cells before sequencing. Researchers isolated CD4+ T cells once approximately eleven days of culture had elapsed. All participants had two doses of either the BNT162b2 or mRNA-1273 vaccine. Method: immunoSEQ multiplex PCR; TCRdb's copy keeps in-frame clones and lacks some. The sample shows 25,000 to 30,000 clones, roughly 74% of them seen only once. Germline V gives CDR1 LNHDA, CDR2 SQIVND (reference sequence). The CDR3 runs 16 residues. V lost 7 bases and J lost 5, with 21 bases in between. The rearrangement uses TRBV19 and TRBJ2-1; TRBD1 is a possible D gene (7 bases). The receptor's source is a human donor who received a COVID-19 vaccine. The source was CD4+ T cells from PBMCs cultured with HCoV-OC43 spike peptides, collected after COVID-19 vaccination. Stated subset: HCoV-OC43 spike overlapping peptide pool stimulation. CDR3 sequence (DNA): TGTGCCAGTACCACGGACAGGCTACGGGAGCACAATGAGCAGTTCTTC. Translating it yields CASTTDRLREHNEQFF.